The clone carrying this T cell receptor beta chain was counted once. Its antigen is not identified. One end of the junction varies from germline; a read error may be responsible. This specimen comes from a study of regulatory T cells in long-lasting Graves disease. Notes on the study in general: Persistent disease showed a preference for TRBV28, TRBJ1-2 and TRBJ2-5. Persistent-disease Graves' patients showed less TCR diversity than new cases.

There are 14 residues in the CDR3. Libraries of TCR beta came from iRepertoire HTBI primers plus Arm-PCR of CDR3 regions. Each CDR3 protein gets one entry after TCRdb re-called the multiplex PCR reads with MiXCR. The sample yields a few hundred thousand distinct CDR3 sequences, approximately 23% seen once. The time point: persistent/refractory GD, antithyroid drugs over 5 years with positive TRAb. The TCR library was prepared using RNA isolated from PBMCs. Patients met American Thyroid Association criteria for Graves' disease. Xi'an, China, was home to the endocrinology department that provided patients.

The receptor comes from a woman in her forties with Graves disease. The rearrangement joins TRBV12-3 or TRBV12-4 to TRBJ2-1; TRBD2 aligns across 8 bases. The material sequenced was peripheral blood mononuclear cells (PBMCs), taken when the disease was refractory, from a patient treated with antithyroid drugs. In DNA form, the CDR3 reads TGTGCCAACAGTTTAGCCCTAGCGGGTTCTTTGCAGTTCTTC. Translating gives CANSLALAGSLQFF.